This paragraph reports one T cell receptor beta chain. The record originates from a study of T cell responses to AZD1222 COVID-19 vaccine. In germline, CDR1 is SEHNR, CDR2 FQNEAQ (reference sequence). This CDR3 is built from 13 residues. Trimming cost V 4 bases and J 2 bases, with 8 bases left between them. The method was immunoSEQ multiplex PCR; TCRdb's version includes in-frame clones alone and lacks a portion of them. The top ten hold 5% to 7.5% of the sample, which has around 90,000 clones, 80% to 90% seen once. The receptor was isolated from an adult in good health. Sequencing was performed on peripheral blood, taken on day 0 of AZD1222 vaccination. J is TRBJ1-1 and V is TRBV7-9, with a weak D call TRBD1 (6 bases). CDR3 in DNA: TGTGCCAGCAGCTCCGGGGGCAACACTGAAGCTTTCTTT. Translation: CASSSGGNTEAFF.